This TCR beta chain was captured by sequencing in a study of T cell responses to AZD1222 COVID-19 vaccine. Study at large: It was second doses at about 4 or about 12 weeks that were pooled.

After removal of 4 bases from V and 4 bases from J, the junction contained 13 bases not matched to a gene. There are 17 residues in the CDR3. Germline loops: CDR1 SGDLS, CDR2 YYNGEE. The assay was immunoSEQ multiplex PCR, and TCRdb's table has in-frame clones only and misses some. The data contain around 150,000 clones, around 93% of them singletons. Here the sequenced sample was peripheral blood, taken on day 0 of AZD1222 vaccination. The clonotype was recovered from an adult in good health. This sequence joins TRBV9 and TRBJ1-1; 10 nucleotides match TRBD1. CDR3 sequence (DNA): TGTGCCAGCAGCCTGGGACCGGGACAGGGGCCGGGCACTGAAGCTTTCTTT. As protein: CASSLGPGQGPGTEAFF. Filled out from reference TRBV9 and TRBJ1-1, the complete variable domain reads DSGVTQTPKHLITATGQRVTLRCSPRSGDLSVYWYQQSLDQGLQFLIQYYNGEERAKGNILERFSAQQFPDLHSELNLSSLELGDSALYFCASSLGPGQGPGTEAFFGQGTRLTVV.